This T cell receptor (beta chain) was sequenced in a study of regulatory T cells in long-lasting Graves disease. Study results and caveats: With persistent disease, TRBV28, TRBJ1-2 and TRBJ2-5 were the favored segments.

This clonotype came up many times. Its matching antigen is unknown. Time point noted: newly diagnosed GD, antithyroid drugs for less than 3 months. PBMC-derived RNA was used for the TCR library. CDR3 regions were amplified by Arm-PCR using iRepertoire HTBI primers to build TCR beta libraries. As handled by the study authors: Identification across samples found more than 55 TRBV and some 15 TRBJ segments. TCRdb reprocessed the multiplex PCR reads via MiXCR and lists one record per CDR3 protein. Clone size and V and J calls follow TCRdb, not the original study. The sample shows 450,000 to 500,000 distinct CDR3 sequences, about 17% of them seen only once. CDR3 length: 14 amino acids. The germline V and J ends were trimmed by 0 bases and 0 bases, with 6 bases remaining between them. Germline CDR1 reads KGHSH; CDR2 reads LQKENI. This sample also belongs to another study, concerning T cells in Graves' hyperthyroidism and ophthalmopathy. That paper adds: Exclusion of patients followed from uncontrolled infection, other autoimmune disease, pregnancy or lactation. When the TCR CDR3 underwent first-round RT-PCR, the HTBI primer set was used.

This chain connects TRBV18 to TRBJ2-7, with no clear D. This clonotype originated in a man aged 40-55 years with Graves disease. The material was peripheral blood mononuclear cells (PBMCs), obtained at new diagnosis, from a patient treated with antithyroid drugs. CDR3 in DNA: TGTGCCAGCTCACCACCGGCAGCCTCCTACGAGCAGTACTTC. Its protein product is CASSPPAASYEQYF.